The rows below give T cell receptor beta chains drawn from one sample of a study of T cells in localized non-small cell lung cancer. This table comes from immunoSEQ multiplex PCR, and its TCRdb copy is limited to in-frame clones, with some not included. The sample yields thousands of clones, 25% seen once. Sequenced material: lung tumor tissue, taken before any cancer treatment. These receptors were obtained from a man aged 40-75 years with stage III lung adenocarcinoma. Each CDR3 is given with its conserved first and last residue. A D gene is named only where the DNA matches it firmly. Not all rows give a size; the values are once, few, many and, for expanded clones, a class.

V: TRBV10-2
J: TRBJ2-2
size: .
D: .
DNA: TGCGCCAGCCACAGGGACCCGAACACCGGGGAGCTGTTTTTT
CDR3: CASHRDPNTGELFF

V: TRBV11-3
J: TRBJ2-3
size: medium-sized
D: TRBD1
DNA: TGTGCCAGCAGCAAGGGACAGGCTTGGGATACGCAGTATTTT
CDR3: CASSKGQAWDTQYF

V: TRBV6-4
J: TRBJ1-6
size: few
D: .
DNA: TGTGCCATCAGCGGAGGGGGACCCCTCCACTTT
CDR3: CAISGGGPLHF

V: TRBV11-3
J: TRBJ1-1
size: medium-sized
D: .
DNA: TGTGCCAGCAGCTTAGATAAAGTAAGGAACACTGAAGCTTTCTTT
CDR3: CASSLDKVRNTEAFF

V: TRBV28
J: TRBJ1-2
size: .
D: TRBD1
DNA: TGTGCCAGCAGTTTAGAACAGGGGAATCTTGGCTACACCTTC
CDR3: CASSLEQGNLGYTF

V: TRBV5-1
J: TRBJ1-1
size: .
D: .
DNA: TGCGCCAGCAGCCCGCCTACAACGCAGGGGACTGAAGCTTTCTTT
CDR3: CASSPPTTQGTEAFF

V: TRBV30
J: TRBJ2-7
size: few
D: TRBD2
DNA: TGTGCCTGGAGTGTAGCCGCCCGGACTAGCGGGTCTCCCTACGAGCAGTACTTC
CDR3: CAWSVAARTSGSPYEQYF

V: TRBV19
J: TRBJ1-1
size: few
D: .
DNA: TGTGCCAGTAGTCTCTGGACAGCCTATGAAGCTTTCTTT
CDR3: CASSLWTAYEAFF

V: TRBV9
J: TRBJ1-1
size: few
D: .
DNA: TGTGCCAGCAGTTGGACCGACACTGAAGCTTTCTTT
CDR3: CASSWTDTEAFF

V: TRBV29-1
J: TRBJ1-1
size: .
D: .
DNA: TGCAGCGTTGAAAAAAAACAGGGACCAACCACTGAAGCTTTCTTT
CDR3: CSVEKKQGPTTEAFF

V: TRBV11-3
J: TRBJ1-5
size: .
D: .
DNA: TGTGCCAGCAGCACGGACGGACTCAATCAGCCCCAGCATTTT
CDR3: CASSTDGLNQPQHF

V: TRBV6-8
J: TRBJ2-6
size: .
D: .
DNA: TGTGCCATCAACAGCGAACTCTCTGGGGCCAACGTCCTGACTTTC
CDR3: CAINSELSGANVLTF

V: TRBV28
J: TRBJ2-2
size: .
D: .
DNA: TGTGCCAGCAGCCCACAAACCGGGACCACCAACACCGGGGAGCTGTTTTTT
CDR3: CASSPQTGTTNTGELFF

V: TRBV6-8
J: TRBJ2-7
size: many
D: .
DNA: TGTGCCAGCAGTTACTCGAGCCAGCAATTGTTCTCCTACGAGCAGTACTTC
CDR3: CASSYSSQQLFSYEQYF

V: TRBV6-8
J: TRBJ1-1
size: few
D: .
DNA: TGTGCCAGCAGGAAGACAGCCCAGCAAGGGAACACTGAAGCTTTCTTT
CDR3: CASRKTAQQGNTEAFF

V: TRBV28
J: TRBJ2-7
size: .
D: .
DNA: TGTGCCAGCACCCCGGAGGGGTTTTACGAGCAGTACTTC
CDR3: CASTPEGFYEQYF

V: TRBV19
J: TRBJ1-1
size: medium-sized
D: .
DNA: TGTGCCAGTAGTATAGTTTCAGGGAACGGCGGTGAAGCTTTCTTT
CDR3: CASSIVSGNGGEAFF

V: TRBV4-3
J: TRBJ2-2
size: .
D: TRBD2
DNA: TGCGCCAGCAGCCAAGGGACTAGCTTCTACGGGGAGCTGTTTTTT
CDR3: CASSQGTSFYGELFF

V: TRBV6-8
J: TRBJ1-5
size: .
D: .
DNA: TGTGCCAGCAGTTCAATGATAAATCAGCCCCAGCATTTT
CDR3: CASSSMINQPQHF

V: TRBV11-3
J: TRBJ2-3
size: .
D: .
DNA: TGTGCCAGCAGTTTCCAGTGGGGGGGGCCAGCAGATACGCAGTATTTT
CDR3: CASSFQWGGPADTQYF

V: TRBV14
J: TRBJ2-6
size: .
D: .
DNA: TGTGCCAGCAGCCGAGAACTGGGACGCCGGAGCGTCCTGACTTTC
CDR3: CASSRELGRRSVLTF

V: TRBV29-1
J: TRBJ2-1
size: .
D: .
DNA: TGCAGCGTCGCAACGAATGTAATGATCAATGAGCAGTTCTTC
CDR3: CSVATNVMINEQFF

V: TRBV11-3
J: TRBJ2-1
size: medium-sized
D: .
DNA: TGTGCCAGCAACGGTGCCCTTTCCCGCAACAATGAGCAGTTCTTC
CDR3: CASNGALSRNNEQFF

V: TRBV28
J: TRBJ1-1
size: few
D: .
DNA: TGTGCCAGCTTAGGACCGTGGGGCACTGAAGCTTTCTTT
CDR3: CASLGPWGTEAFF

V: TRBV6-8
J: TRBJ2-1
size: few
D: TRBD2
DNA: TGTGCCAGCAGTCCGACTAGCGGGGGTTACAATGAGCAGTTCTTC
CDR3: CASSPTSGGYNEQFF

V: TRBV30
J: TRBJ1-3
size: few
D: TRBD1
DNA: TGTGCCGGAGAGAGGGGGCCTGGAAACACCATATATTTT
CDR3: CAGERGPGNTIYF

V: TRBV25-1
J: TRBJ1-2
size: .
D: .
DNA: TGTGCCAGCGAAACGACCGGTGGAGGAGGCTACACCTTC
CDR3: CASETTGGGGYTF

V: TRBV30
J: TRBJ1-1
size: .
D: .
DNA: TGTGCCTGGAGTGTGGGGGGCCTCATGAACACTGAAGCTTTCTTT
CDR3: CAWSVGGLMNTEAFF

V: TRBV9
J: TRBJ2-7
size: .
D: TRBD1
DNA: TGTGCCAGCAGCAGACAGGGGGCCTACGAGCAGTACTTC
CDR3: CASSRQGAYEQYF

V: TRBV30
J: TRBJ1-6
size: few
D: .
DNA: TGTGCCTGGAGTCGGGAGGGTTATTCACCCCTCCACTTT
CDR3: CAWSREGYSPLHF

V: TRBV4-3
J: TRBJ1-3
size: few
D: .
DNA: TGCGCCAGCAGCCAGGCCCAACGGGCGGGAAACACCATATATTTT
CDR3: CASSQAQRAGNTIYF

V: TRBV28
J: TRBJ1-1
size: few
D: TRBD1
DNA: TGTGCCAGCAGTTTATTAGGGACAGGGAACACTGAAGCTTTCTTT
CDR3: CASSLLGTGNTEAFF

V: TRBV6-8
J: TRBJ1-3
size: .
D: .
DNA: TGTGCCAGCAGGGGACTTTCACAGGGTAGTTCTGGAAACACCATATATTTT
CDR3: CASRGLSQGSSGNTIYF

V: TRBV10-3
J: TRBJ2-5
size: few
D: .
DNA: TGTGCCATCAGTGAGAGGGATGAGACCCAGTACTTC
CDR3: CAISERDETQYF

V: TRBV18
J: TRBJ1-3
size: few
D: .
DNA: TGTGCCAGCTCACAAGAGAGCTCTGGAAACACCATATATTTT
CDR3: CASSQESSGNTIYF

V: TRBV10-3
J: TRBJ1-5
size: few
D: TRBD1
DNA: TGTGCCAGCCGGACAGGGGGAAGTTATAGCAATCAGCCCCAGCATTTT
CDR3: CASRTGGSYSNQPQHF

V: TRBV11-3
J: TRBJ2-7
size: few
D: .
DNA: TGTGCCAGCAGCCTAAGGGACGGACTCAACGAGCAGTACTTC
CDR3: CASSLRDGLNEQYF

V: TRBV6-1
J: TRBJ1-5
size: few
D: .
DNA: TGTGCCAGCAGTGAAGCGCTTCTTAGCGGTCAGCCCCAGCATTTT
CDR3: CASSEALLSGQPQHF

V: TRBV11-3
J: TRBJ2-1
size: .
D: TRBD1
DNA: TGTGCCAGCAGCTTGACAGGGGGTGGGGTAGGTGAGCAGTTCTTC
CDR3: CASSLTGGGVGEQFF

V: TRBV28
J: TRBJ1-6
size: .
D: .
DNA: TGTGCCAGCAGTTCGGGCAGGCGATACTATAATTCACCCCTCCACTTT
CDR3: CASSSGRRYYNSPLHF

V: TRBV6-8
J: TRBJ2-7
size: .
D: TRBD1
DNA: TGTGCCAGCACCAGTATAGGGGGCCGGGTCTACGAGCAGTACTTC
CDR3: CASTSIGGRVYEQYF

V: TRBV7-5
J: TRBJ2-1
size: few
D: .
DNA: TGTGCCAGCAGCTCCGACGCGCGACTAGCGGCACACTGGGATGAGCAGTTCTTC
CDR3: CASSSDARLAAHWDEQFF

V: TRBV11-3
J: TRBJ1-1
size: few
D: TRBD1
DNA: TGTGCCAGCAGCTTAGTAGGGGGCGCCTCGGAGGCTTTCTTT
CDR3: CASSLVGGASEAFF